The 10 T cell receptor beta chains listed next were all sequenced from one sample in a study of radiation and T cells in renal cell carcinoma (dated by TCRdb to about 2020). The library was prepared using the immunoSEQ multiplex PCR assay. TCRdb retrieved this table from immuneACCESS and kept in-frame rearrangements only. Not all clones are present; in checked studies, unresolved V genes account for under half, and no reason is known for the remainder. In this sample the table shows 45,000 to 65,000 clones, over 70% of which occur a single time. The biggest ten clones account for under 7.5% of the sample. In light of the paper, this sample's time point label describes: baseline pretreatment blood. The sample's treatment or condition label, decoded: 15 Gy SBRT to primary tumor, nephrectomy 4 weeks later. Specimen: blood, collected from a patient whose treatment included radiotherapy and nephrectomy. Receptor source: a man aged 60 to 75 with renal cell carcinoma.

This chain connects TRBV9 to TRBJ1-4; D is unclear. Germline-derived CDR1 and CDR2 are SGDLS and YYNGEE. This CDR3 has 14 residues. V was cut by 1 base and J by 1 base, with 5 bases left in between. The chain's CDR3 is CASSVSLTNEKLFF. As DNA, the CDR3 is TGTGCCAGCAGCGTATCGCTAACTAATGAAAAACTGTTTTTT. The full variable domain, with the rest looked up from reference TRBV9 and TRBJ1-4, is DSGVTQTPKHLITATGQRVTLRCSPRSGDLSVYWYQQSLDQGLQFLIQYYNGEERAKGNILERFSAQQFPDLHSELNLSSLELGDSALYFCASSVSLTNEKLFFGSGTQLSVL.

The chain has TRBV6-1 and TRBJ2-5; 8 bases align to TRBD1. This CDR3 comprises 18 residues. V lost 3 bases to trimming and J lost 0 bases; unmatched junction nucleotides: 12. Germline CDR1 is MNHNS and CDR2 is SASEGT. CDR3 sequence reads: CASSDKVRGTGNQETQYF. As DNA, the CDR3 is TGTGCCAGCAGTGACAAGGTCAGAGGGACAGGTAACCAAGAGACCCAGTACTTC.

The chain uses TRBV10-1 and TRBJ2-5, with 9 bases identical to TRBD2. The CDR3 covers 17 residues. With V trimmed by 0 bases and J by 5 bases, 10 bases remained unmatched. CDR1 and CDR2 from the germline V gene are WNHNN and SYGVQD (reference sequence). CDR3 amino acids: CASSESRASGMRETQYF. The DNA for the CDR3 is TGCGCCAGCAGTGAGTCGCGGGCTAGCGGGATGCGTGAGACCCAGTACTTC.

In its sample, this clone was seen once. The chain joins TRBV28 to TRBJ2-6; possibly TRBD2 for D (5 bases). This CDR3 has 15 residues. The germline V and J ends were trimmed by 3 bases and 4 bases, with 10 bases remaining between them. Germline lookup yields CDR1 MDHEN and CDR2 SYDVKM. The CDR3 loop reads CASSFGVWGANVLTF. Written as DNA, the CDR3 is TGTGCCAGCAGTTTCGGGGTGTGGGGGGCCAACGTCCTGACTTTC.

The genes are TRBV30 and TRBJ1-2; 8 nucleotides line up with TRBD1. CDR1 GTSNPN and CDR2 SVGIG come from the germline V gene (reference sequence). The CDR3 loop spans 12 amino acids. The J segment lost 7 bases and the V segment lost 3 bases, leaving 4 bases of the junction unmatched. CDR3 sequence: CAWSADRVGYTF. CDR3 coding DNA: TGTGCCTGGAGCGCGGACAGGGTTGGCTACACCTTC.

The chain employs TRBV7-2 and TRBJ2-1; D could derive from TRBD1 or TRBD2 (5 bases each). The CDR3 consists of 15 residues. Germline-derived CDR1 and CDR2 are SGHTA and FQGNSA. Trimming took 5 bases from V and 6 from J, leaving 17 bases between them. The CDR3 region is CASSLRDGPSNEQFF. In nucleotides, the CDR3 is TGTGCCAGCAGCCTTCGGGACGGACCATCCAATGAGCAGTTCTTC.

The genes are TRBV5-1 and TRBJ2-2; D possibly matches TRBD1 or TRBD2 (5 bases each). Trimming took 1 base from V and 2 from J, leaving 12 bases between them. The CDR3 spans 16 residues. The germline CDR1 and CDR2 sequences are SGHRS and YFSETQ. CDR3 protein: CASSLTGTVNTGELFF. The CDR3 DNA reads TGCGCCAGCAGCTTGACCGGGACGGTTAACACCGGGGAGCTGTTTTTT.

The rearrangement joins TRBV5-1 to TRBJ2-7; weak D call: TRBD2 (5 bases). The CDR3 consists of 16 residues. Trimming took 0 bases from V and 0 from J, leaving 13 bases between them. Germline V lookup: CDR1 SGHRS, CDR2 YFSETQ. The CDR3 DNA reads TGCGCCAGCAGCTTGGATAGCGCGAGAAGCTCCTACGAGCAGTACGTC. This codes for CASSLDSARSSYEQYV.

This chain links TRBV6-4 with TRBJ2-7; TRBD2 aligns across 11 bases. Germline CDR1 and CDR2: MRHNA and SNTAGT. V lost 6 bases and J lost 2; bases outside the gene matches: 6. The CDR3 consists of 15 residues. CDR3 residues: CASSVLAGGPYEQYF. The CDR3 DNA reads as TGTGCCAGCAGCGTCCTAGCGGGGGGCCCCTACGAGCAGTACTTC.

V is TRBV5-1 and J is TRBJ1-1; D may be TRBD1 (6 bases). CDR3 length: 17 residues. The germline V gene has CDR1 SGHRS and CDR2 YFSETQ. Trimming left V 4 bases short and J 0 bases short, with 19 bases between. This chain's CDR3 is CASSPTAGGGMNTEAFF. Written as DNA, the CDR3 is TGCGCCAGCAGCCCCACCGCAGGAGGGGGGATGAACACTGAAGCTTTCTTT.